This T cell receptor beta chain was observed in a study of cytomegalovirus exposure and HLA in healthy donors. Regarding the study as a whole: It was reported in a later analysis that an Asian-associated ancestry cluster showed fewer N-insertions than the approximately 690-donor mean. From TCR beta sequences, most subjects' HLA-A and HLA-B alleles were reportedly predicted accurately.

Concerning this clone itself: Its antigen remains unknown.

PCR primers comprised 60 Vbeta and 13 Jbeta primers. TCRdb's copy holds only in-frame clones and misses some; the assay was immunoSEQ multiplex PCR. Found here are about 91,000 clones, 86% of them singletons; the top ten hold 9.2%. This CDR3 is 14 amino acids long. Germline CDR1 is SGHAT and CDR2 is FQNNGV. Trimming shortened V by 4 bases and J by 0 bases, and 6 bases separated the two germline ends. The J gene is TRBJ2-2, the V gene TRBV11-2; TRBD1 might be the D (6 bases). This receptor was identified in a man aged 25-40 years in good health and CMV-seropositive. Specimen: PBMCs. As DNA, the CDR3 is TGTGCCAGCAGCTGGGACACGAACACCGGGGAGCTGTTTTTT. This sequence encodes CASSWDTNTGELFF.